One sample yielded the 21 T cell receptor beta chains listed below, sequenced in a study of cytomegalovirus exposure and HLA in healthy donors (dated by TCRdb to 2015 to 2018). Library construction relied on the immunoSEQ multiplex PCR assay. The multiplex PCR relied on a mix of 60 forward primers for TCR Vbeta segments and 13 reverse primers for TCR Jbeta segments. TCRdb limited this immuneACCESS table to in-frame rearrangements with V and J called. A share of clones is missing; checked studies link under half to unresolved V genes, and the rest is unexplained. For this sample the table gives fewer than 150,000 clones, of which about 79% were detected only once. Roughly 4.5% of the sample goes to the ten largest clones. The source material was PBMCs. These receptors all stem from a middle-aged man in good health and CMV-seropositive.

The chain combines TRBV30 with TRBJ1-4; D ambiguous. This CDR3 region has 14 residues. Germline loops: CDR1 GTSNPN, CDR2 SVGIG (reference sequence). V shed 3 bases and J shed 7 bases, with 15 bases lying between them. The CDR3 is CAWSRLTSREKLFF. CDR3 DNA sequence: TGTGCCTGGAGCAGACTTACCTCTCGTGAAAAACTGTTTTTT.

The V gene is TRBV29-1, the J gene TRBJ2-7; D perhaps matches TRBD1 (7 bases). The V gene's germline CDR1 is SQVTM and CDR2 ANQGSEA. This CDR3 has 14 residues. Trimming took off 6 bases at V and 2 bases at J, with 17 bases between the two ends. CDR3 DNA sequence: TGCAGCGTCCGCGGGACAGACTTTCCCTACGAGCAGTACTTC. It is translated as CSVRGTDFPYEQYF.

This clone was observed once. The V and J genes are TRBV11-1 and TRBJ2-5; 8 bases match TRBD1. The DNA end is a closer match to TRBJ2-7, so the J assignment may be wrong. The CDR3 sequence is 14 residues long. CDR1 and CDR2 from the germline V gene are SGHAT and FQDESV (reference sequence). DNA for the CDR3: TGTGCCAGCAACGGACAGGGAGACTCCTACGAGCAGTACTTC. It specifies CASNGQGDSYEQYF.

The V and J genes are TRBV10-3 and TRBJ1-2; the D is unclear. CDR3 length: 15 amino acids. V was trimmed by 1 base and J by 7 bases, leaving 16 bases between them. From germline, CDR1 is ENHRY and CDR2 SYGVKD. CDR3 region: CAISEWTGGSAGYTF. CDR3 in DNA: TGTGCCATCAGTGAGTGGACCGGAGGGAGTGCTGGCTACACCTTC.

J is TRBJ1-6 and V is TRBV7-2; 7 bases are a match to TRBD1. V lost 4 bases, J lost 10 bases, and 10 bases stayed unmatched. The CDR3 extends over 15 amino acids. In germline, CDR1 is SGHTA, CDR2 FQGNSA. In nucleotides, the CDR3 is TGTGCCAGCAGCTCGGGACAGCTCCAGGGGTCACCCCTCCACTTT. Translating it yields CASSSGQLQGSPLHF. Combining the CDR3 with reference TRBV7-2 and TRBJ1-6 gives the whole variable domain GAGVSQSPSNKVTEKGKDVELRCDPISGHTALYWYRQSLGQGLEFLIYFQGNSAPDKSGLPSDRFSAERTGGSVSTLTIQRTQQEDSAVYLCASSSGQLQGSPLHFGNGTRLTVT.

The genes are TRBV27 and TRBJ2-1; TRBD2 might be the D (6 bases). Trimming removed 3 bases at V and 2 bases at J, with 11 bases between. Germline V gives CDR1 MNHEY, CDR2 SMNVEV (reference sequence). This CDR3 contains 15 residues. The DNA of the CDR3 is TGTGCCAGCAGTTTCGAGCGGGTCCCCTACAATGAGCAGTTCTTC. Its protein product is CASSFERVPYNEQFF.

This clone was detected only a few times. The chain has TRBV5-4 and TRBJ1-4; perhaps TRBD1 as D (6 bases). The CDR3 is made up of 17 amino acids. The germline gives CDR1 SGHNT, CDR2 YYREEE (reference sequence). The V and J ends lost 0 bases and 0 bases respectively, with 12 bases between them. CDR3 protein: CASSLAHRGSTNEKLFF. CDR3 nucleotides: TGTGCCAGCAGCTTGGCACATAGGGGGTCAACTAATGAAAAACTGTTTTTT.

The rearrangement links TRBV2 to TRBJ2-1; weak D call: TRBD1 (6 bases). The CDR3 runs 15 residues. Trimming took off 6 bases at V and 8 bases at J, with 20 bases between the two ends. The germline CDR1 and CDR2 sequences are SNHLY and FYNNEI. DNA of the CDR3: TGTGCCAGCAGGGACGGGACATCTGGTTGGGATGAGCAGTTCTTC. It specifies CASRDGTSGWDEQFF.

V gene TRBV7-9 combines with J gene TRBJ2-7; tentatively, D is TRBD1 (7 bases). The CDR3 covers 16 residues. Trimming removed 0 bases at V and 6 bases at J, with 18 bases between. Per the germline V gene, CDR1 is SEHNR and CDR2 is FQNEAQ (reference sequence). The CDR3 spells CASSLAGGQPSGEQYF. CDR3 sequence (DNA): TGTGCCAGCAGCTTAGCGGGGGGACAGCCCTCAGGCGAGCAGTACTTC.

This chain uses TRBV11-2 with TRBJ2-2, with 8 bases lining up with TRBD1. The CDR3 totals 14 residues. Trimming cost V 1 base and J 6 bases; bases outside gene matches: 1. Germline-derived CDR1 and CDR2 are SGHAT and FQNNGV. This chain's CDR3 is CASSLVQGAGELFF. CDR3 sequence (DNA): TGTGCCAGCAGCTTAGTACAGGGGGCCGGGGAGCTGTTTTTT.

The V gene is TRBV6-6, the J gene TRBJ1-1; D is ambiguous. The germline V gene encodes CDR1 MNHNY and CDR2 SVGAGI (reference sequence). V lost 2 bases and J 2 bases, leaving 12 bases between the germline ends. The CDR3 has 15 amino acids. The CDR3 bases are TGTGCCAGCAGTTACCCCCAAGGAGGAAACACTGAAGCTTTCTTT. This encodes CASSYPQGGNTEAFF.

The chain combines TRBV30 with TRBJ2-5; weak D call: TRBD1 (6 bases). The CDR3 has 13 residues. CDR1 and CDR2 from the germline V gene are GTSNPN and SVGIG (reference sequence). V shed 0 bases and J shed 7 bases, with 12 bases lying between them. CDR3 sequence (DNA): TGTGCCTGGAGTGTTTTGGGGGCCAGGACCCAGTACTTC. Translated: CAWSVLGARTQYF.

This chain uses TRBV30 with TRBJ2-5; D is undetermined. CDR3 length: 13 amino acids. Germline V lookup: CDR1 GTSNPN, CDR2 SVGIG (reference sequence). V shed 4 bases and J shed 3 bases, with 12 bases lying between them. CDR3 sequence: CAWTQPGEETQYF. CDR3 nucleotide sequence: TGTGCCTGGACCCAGCCAGGTGAAGAGACCCAGTACTTC. The variable domain in full, with the rest retrieved from reference TRBV30 and TRBJ2-5, is SQTIHQWPATLVQPVGSPLSLECTVEGTSNPNLYWYRQAAGRGLQLLFYSVGIGQISSEVPQNLSASRPQDRQFILSSKKLLLSDSGFYLCAWTQPGEETQYFGPGTRLLVL.

The V call is TRBV10-3, the J call TRBJ1-1; D is possibly TRBD1 (6 bases). V shed 5 bases and J shed 1 base, with 8 bases lying between them. The germline V gene encodes CDR1 ENHRY and CDR2 SYGVKD. This CDR3 is built from 13 residues. The CDR3 sequence is CAISLRGNTEAFF. The CDR3 coding sequence is TGTGCCATCAGTCTCAGGGGGAACACTGAAGCTTTCTTT.

As for this clone: This specimen includes other DNA sequences encoding the same CDR3. The chain couples TRBV6-1 to TRBJ2-1, with 7 nucleotides matching TRBD1. CDR3 length: 13 amino acids. V shed 3 bases, J shed 4 bases, and the junction held 0 bases outside the gene matches. Germline CDR1 is MNHNS and CDR2 is SASEGT. CDR3 DNA sequence: TGTGCCAGCAGTGAGACAGGGTACAATGAGCAGTTCTTC. Amino acid sequence: CASSETGYNEQFF.

This clone was observed a handful of times. J is TRBJ1-1 and V is TRBV7-9, with D maybe TRBD1 (5 bases). Trimming stripped 5 bases from V and 5 bases from J, with 18 bases between. Germline values: CDR1 SEHNR, CDR2 FQNEAQ (reference sequence). This CDR3 has 15 amino acids. In DNA, the CDR3 is TGTGCCAGCAGCCTGGGGGGGTTTGTAGATACTGAAGCTTTCTTT. Protein sequence: CASSLGGFVDTEAFF.

The chain combines TRBV6-1 with TRBJ2-7, with TRBD2 matching 7 bases. The J segment lost 3 bases and the V segment lost 8 bases, leaving 1 base of the junction unmatched. Germline V gene sequence: CDR1 MNHNS, CDR2 SASEGT. The CDR3 has 11 amino acids. The CDR3 DNA follows: TGTGCCAGCCGGGGGGTCTACGAGCAGTACTTC. This sequence encodes CASRGVYEQYF.

The CDR3 sequence: CAWSAPGTGNRTEAFF. CDR3 bases: TGTGCCTGGAGCGCACCCGGGACAGGTAATCGGACTGAAGCTTTCTTT. The chain carries TRBV30 and TRBJ1-1; 8 bases line up with TRBD1. Per the germline V gene, CDR1 is GTSNPN and CDR2 is SVGIG (reference sequence). The CDR3 totals 16 residues. V lost 3 bases and J lost 5; bases outside the gene matches: 14. The entire variable domain, with the rest obtained from reference TRBV30 and TRBJ1-1, is as follows: SQTIHQWPATLVQPVGSPLSLECTVEGTSNPNLYWYRQAAGRGLQLLFYSVGIGQISSEVPQNLSASRPQDRQFILSSKKLLLSDSGFYLCAWSAPGTGNRTEAFFGQGTRLTVV.

This clone was recorded only once. This chain connects TRBV19 to TRBJ1-3; D uncertain. The germline V gene encodes CDR1 LNHDA and CDR2 SQIVND (reference sequence). The CDR3 is 14 residues long. V lost 4 bases to trimming and J lost 2 bases, with 9 bases between them. The chain's CDR3 is CASSTLFPGNTIYF. Here the CDR3 DNA reads TGTGCCAGTAGTACACTATTCCCTGGAAACACCATATATTTT.

V is TRBV11-3 and J is TRBJ1-4; TRBD1 matches 8 bases. This CDR3 region has 18 residues. Germline CDR1 is SGHNT and CDR2 is YENEEA. J lost 0 bases, V lost 5 bases, and 11 bases had no gene match. The CDR3 nucleotides are TGTGCCAGCAGCCTCCATGGGACAGGCTTGACAACTAATGAAAAACTGTTTTTT. Protein: CASSLHGTGLTTNEKLFF.

The chain has TRBV6-1 and TRBJ1-2; 12 bases are a match to TRBD1. Germline V lookup: CDR1 MNHNS, CDR2 SASEGT. V gave up 6 bases and J gave up 7 bases; unmatched junction bases: 9. The CDR3 length is 15 residues. The CDR3 sequence is CASRYTGTGGFGYTF. CDR3 DNA: TGTGCCAGCAGATACACCGGGACAGGGGGCTTTGGCTACACCTTC.